This T cell receptor (beta chain) originates from a study of blood T cell repertoires in COVID-19. The wider study: T cells, B-cell-depleted T cells, or PBMCs provided the cDNA or gDNA that served as material.

This table comes from immunoSEQ multiplex PCR, and its TCRdb copy is limited to in-frame clones, with some not included. This repertoire shows some 140,000 clones, less than 90% found once; its top ten account for under 20%. The recovered donors of Cohort 3 showed two negative PCRs, clearance, or symptom resolution. Trimming took 5 bases from V and 0 from J, leaving 13 bases between them. The germline V gene encodes CDR1 KGHSH and CDR2 LQKENI. The CDR3 has 15 amino acids. The sequence came from a man younger than 45 who had recovered from COVID-19. The chain couples TRBV18 to TRBJ1-2; the D is unclear. The specimen was PBMCs or T cells enriched from blood (not recorded which). The CDR3 sequence: CASSEGGQPNYGYTF. The DNA for the CDR3 is TGTGCCAGCTCAGAGGGTGGGCAGCCTAACTATGGCTACACCTTC.